One and the same sample provided the 11 T cell receptor beta chains below, sequenced in a study of T cells in Graves' hyperthyroidism and ophthalmopathy. TCR beta CDR3 region amplification was performed from RNA transcripts. The HTBI set primed first-round TCR CDR3 RT-PCR. TCRdb re-analysed the multiplex PCR reads in MiXCR, keeping a single row per CDR3 protein. Of hundreds of thousands of distinct CDR3 sequences listed, roughly a third are singletons. Sequenced input: blood. The receptor set was obtained from a woman in her forties with Graves' hyperthyroidism.

As for this clonotype: Possible read error: a much larger clone is one base away. The V and J genes are TRBV6-6 and TRBJ1-1, with D unresolved. The CDR3 has 12 amino acids. Per germline, CDR1 MNHNY and CDR2 SVGAGI (reference sequence). The V end was cut by 4 bases, the J end by 7 bases, with 10 bases between. CDR3 sequence reads: CASSSPSSEAFF. CDR3 sequence (DNA): TGTGCCAGCAGTTCCCCTAGCAGTGAAGCTTTCTTT.

This clonotype was observed many times. This chain joins TRBV7-2 and TRBJ2-5; TRBD2 might be the D (6 bases). Trimming took 5 bases from V and 1 from J, leaving 17 bases between them. Germline assignment: CDR1 SGHTA and CDR2 FQGNSA. The CDR3 is 16 residues long. CDR3 sequence reads: CASSHPPGGRQETQYF. In DNA, the CDR3 is TGTGCCAGCAGCCACCCACCAGGAGGGCGCCAAGAGACCCAGTACTTC.

In its sample, this clonotype was seen many times. The rearrangement uses TRBV10-3 and TRBJ2-7; 8 bases match TRBD1. J lost 0 bases, V lost 4 bases, and 14 bases had no gene match. The germline gives CDR1 ENHRY, CDR2 SYGVKD. CDR3 length: 18 amino acids. In DNA form, the CDR3 reads TGTGCCATCAGTGGACCCGGGACAGGTCGATTAAGCTCCTACGAGCAGTACTTC. This gives the protein CAISGPGTGRLSSYEQYF.

This clonotype occurred a few times. The chain carries TRBV5-1 and TRBJ2-5, with a tentative D call TRBD1 (6 bases). Per the germline V gene, CDR1 is SGHRS and CDR2 is YFSETQ. The CDR3 is made up of 15 amino acids. V gave up 1 base and J gave up 5 bases, with 15 bases separating them. The DNA of the CDR3 is TGCGCCAGCAGCTTGAGGCCAGGGGTAGCTGAGACCCAGTACTTC. Protein product: CASSLRPGVAETQYF.

The chain links TRBV10-3 to TRBJ1-2; tentative D call: TRBD1 (5 bases). The germline gives CDR1 ENHRY, CDR2 SYGVKD. The CDR3 is made up of 11 amino acids. Trimming removed 7 bases at V and 6 bases at J, with 9 bases between. CDR3 sequence reads: CAITPGNGYTF. In DNA, the CDR3 is TGTGCCATCACTCCAGGGAATGGCTACACCTTC.

About this clonotype: One end of the junction fails to match germline, which may point to a read error. J is TRBJ1-1 and V is TRBV7-6, with unresolved D. Germline V CDR1 and CDR2: SGHVS, FNYEAQ. The CDR3 contains 16 residues. The CDR3 DNA sequence: TGTGCCAACAGCTTTGCGGGGTGGGGAGCTAACACTGAAGCTTTCTTT. Its translation: CANSFAGWGANTEAFF.

V is TRBV24-1 and J is TRBJ1-2; D possibly corresponds to TRBD1 (5 bases). This CDR3 comprises 15 residues. The germline V gene encodes CDR1 KGHDR and CDR2 SFDVKD. The V gene lost 4 bases and the J gene lost 4 bases, with 15 bases spanning the gap. CDR3 sequence: CATSDRSGGLYGYTF. The CDR3 DNA follows: TGTGCCACCAGTGACCGTAGCGGGGGACTCTATGGCTACACCTTC.

The table lists this clonotype with a few counts. The V call is TRBV11-3, the J call TRBJ2-7, with 9 bases that match TRBD2. CDR1 is SGHNT and CDR2 is YENEEA in the germline V gene. The ends lost 0 bases at V and 3 bases at J; junction bases unmatched: 6. CDR3 length: 16 residues. This CDR3 reads CASSLDVLAGCYEQYF. The CDR3 DNA reads TGTGCCAGCAGCTTAGATGTCCTAGCGGGATGCTACGAGCAGTACTTC. Variable domain in full (rest from reference TRBV11-3 and TRBJ2-7): EAGVVQSPRYKIIEKKQPVAFWCNPISGHNTLYWYLQNLGQGPELLIRYENEEAVDDSQLPKDRFSAERLKGVDSTLKIQPAELGDSAVYLCASSLDVLAGCYEQYFGPGTRLTVT.

CDR3 amino acids: CASSQRQGNTIYF. The CDR3, as DNA: TGTGCCAGCAGCCAACGACAGGGAAACACCATATATTTT. V usage is TRBV7-2 and J usage is TRBJ1-3, with TRBD1 as a possible D gene (5 bases). Germline CDR1 is SGHTA and CDR2 is FQGNSA. Trimming pared 5 bases from V and 4 bases from J, leaving 9 bases between. The CDR3 extends over 13 amino acids. The variable domain in full, completed from reference TRBV7-2 and TRBJ1-3, reads GAGVSQSPSNKVTEKGKDVELRCDPISGHTALYWYRQSLGQGLEFLIYFQGNSAPDKSGLPSDRFSAERTGGSVSTLTIQRTQQEDSAVYLCASSQRQGNTIYFGEGSWLTVV.

This rearrangement joins TRBV29-1 to TRBJ2-5; D possibly corresponds to TRBD1 (6 bases). Germline V gene sequence: CDR1 SQVTM, CDR2 ANQGSEA. This CDR3 has 12 amino acids. Between the trimmed V and J ends, which lost 8 bases and 5 bases, there was a span of 15 bases. CDR3 in amino acids: CSQVGGGETQYF. Written as DNA, the CDR3 is TGCAGCCAAGTAGGGGGTGGGGAGACCCAGTACTTC.

J is TRBJ2-2 and V is TRBV5-1; 7 bases align to TRBD1. V shed 4 bases, J shed 0 bases, and the junction held 12 bases outside the gene matches. The CDR3 runs to 18 residues. Germline CDR1 SGHRS, CDR2 YFSETQ. The CDR3 region is CASSQGGLGRTNTGELFF. DNA for the CDR3: TGCGCCAGCAGCCAAGGGGGCCTTGGCAGGACGAACACCGGGGAGCTGTTTTTT. The full variable domain, completed using reference TRBV5-1 and TRBJ2-2, is KAGVTQTPRYLIKTRGQQVTLSCSPISGHRSVSWYQQTPGQGLQFLFEYFSETQRNKGNFPGRFSGRQFSNSRSEMNVSTLELGDSALYLCASSQGGLGRTNTGELFFGEGSRLTVL.